The text below deals with one T cell receptor beta chain. This sample stems from a study of low-dose radiotherapy and immunotherapy resistance in tumors. CDR1 is MDHEN and CDR2 is SYDVKM in the germline V gene. The CDR3 has 14 amino acids. Between the trimmed V and J ends, which lost 5 bases and 9 bases, there was a span of 19 bases. TRAV and TRBV primers primed cDNA for both TCRalpha and TCRbeta. Over about 19 PCR cycles, TCRs were amplified from a constant-region primer and V-primer adapter. Each CDR3 protein gets one entry after TCRdb re-called the reads with MiXCR. Seen here are some 88,000 distinct CDR3 sequences, around 9.2% observed once, and the top ten hold about 1%. Time point here: before trial treatment.

This sample comprised PBMCs, obtained before treatment. This receptor was identified in a male donor with prostate cancer. The chain is built from TRBV28 and TRBJ2-5; D is undetermined. The DNA of the CDR3 is TGTGCCAGCAGTGAAGAATACCTCCCTGGGGCCCAGTACTTC. As protein: CASSEEYLPGAQYF.